The 2 T cell receptor beta chains given below trace back to one sample, sequenced in a study of early T cells in non-severe SARS-CoV-2 infection. TCRdb independently ran MiXCR on the 5' RACE reads; one entry per CDR3 protein. Of 120,000 or so distinct CDR3 sequences in the sample, roughly an eighth were seen once. This specimen consisted of whole blood, obtained at baseline. The receptors originated from an adult who was a healthcare worker with PCR-confirmed SARS-CoV-2 infection or an uninfected control (not recorded which).

This chain connects TRBV2 to TRBJ2-1, with 8 bases fitting TRBD2. Germline trimming cut 7 bases from V and 4 bases from J; bases unmatched to any gene: 12. The CDR3 has 16 amino acids. Germline CDR1 is SNHLY and CDR2 is FYNNEI. The CDR3 sequence is CASKPYGTRTYNEQFF. The DNA for the CDR3 is TGTGCCAGCAAACCGTACGGGACTAGGACTTACAATGAGCAGTTCTTC.

As to this clonotype: At one boundary the junction diverges from the germline segment, which might be a read error. This sequence joins TRBV6-2 or TRBV6-3 and TRBJ2-7; the D is unclear. CDR3 size: 13 residues. Germline-derived CDR1 and CDR2 are MNHEY and SVGEGT. As DNA, the CDR3 is TGTGCCAGCAGCTACTTGCCGGGTACGGAGCAGTACTTC. Its translation: CASSYLPGTEQYF.